A selection of T cell receptor beta chains follows, all from one sample in a study of long-term antiretroviral therapy in people with HIV. Produced via immunoSEQ multiplex PCR; TCRdb's table is partial and in-frame only. Among about 27,000 clones listed, 75% to 90% were seen once. The starting material was unsorted PBMCs, obtained 2.3 years after starting antiretroviral therapy. These receptors were taken from a man between 40 and 49 years old with HIV. The CDR3 runs from the conserved cysteine through the conserved F or W. A D gene is named only where the DNA matches it firmly. For some rows the clone size is stated as once, few or many, or as a class when expanded; others skip it.

d_call,v_call,j_call,clone_size,cdr3_nt,cdr3_aa
TRBD2,TRBV11-2,TRBJ2-7,.,TGTGCCAGCAGCTTAGATCGACTAGCGGGACCAATATACGAGCAGTACTTC,CASSLDRLAGPIYEQYF
.,TRBV19,TRBJ1-2,.,TGTGCCAGTAGTAAGCCCGGGCAGGGCTATGGCTACACCTTC,CASSKPGQGYGYTF
.,TRBV6-1,TRBJ2-7,.,TGTGCCAGCAGCGGTCAGAGCTCCTACGAGCAGTACTTC,CASSGQSSYEQYF
.,TRBV7-2,TRBJ2-3,few,TGTGCCAGCAGCAACAGCTACACAGATACGCAGTATTTT,CASSNSYTDTQYF
TRBD1,TRBV5-1,TRBJ1-1,.,TGCGCCAGCAGCTATATACAGGGTCAGGGGGGTGAAGCTTTCTTT,CASSYIQGQGGEAFF
.,TRBV27,TRBJ1-5,.,.,CASSSSFYSNQPQHF
TRBD1,TRBV20-1,TRBJ1-2,.,TGCAGTGCAAGGGACAGCTATGGCTACACCTTC,CSARDSYGYTF
TRBD2,TRBV12-5,TRBJ2-3,.,TGTGCTAGTGGTTTGGTCCTAACTAGCGGGGGGGGGTGGCCAGATACGCAGTATTTT,CASGLVLTSGGGWPDTQYF
TRBD1,TRBV7-9,TRBJ1-2,.,TGTGCCAGCAGCTCTTGGACAGGGTGGGCCTATGGCTACACCTTC,CASSSWTGWAYGYTF
TRBD1,TRBV19,TRBJ1-1,.,TGTGCCAGTAGTACGGGGACAGGGACTCAAGAAGCTTTCTTT,CASSTGTGTQEAFF
.,TRBV6-1,TRBJ2-1,.,TGTGCCAGCAGCTCACATCCACAGGGAAATGAGCAGTTCTTC,CASSSHPQGNEQFF
TRBD1,TRBV2,TRBJ1-2,.,TGTGCCAGCAGTGAACTAGGACAGGGGAAGAGCGGCTACACCTTC,CASSELGQGKSGYTF
.,TRBV25-1,TRBJ1-1,.,TGTGCCAGCTCGGGCGTATGGGGGACTGAAGCTTTCTTT,CASSGVWGTEAFF
.,TRBV5-6,TRBJ1-2,.,TGTGCCAGCAGTTTTTCAGGGGTAGCTGGCTACACCTTC,CASSFSGVAGYTF
.,TRBV7-9,TRBJ2-5,once,TGTGCCAGCAGCTTAGGGCAGCAAGAGACCCAGTACTTC,CASSLGQQETQYF
.,TRBV5-1,TRBJ1-3,.,TGCGCCAGCAGCTTGGGGGACGGACCTACGCGCACCATATATTTT,CASSLGDGPTRTIYF
TRBD1,TRBV5-6,TRBJ2-7,.,TGTGCCAGCAGCCATGGACAGGGGGCGGGGGAGCAGTACTTC,CASSHGQGAGEQYF
TRBD1,TRBV5-1,TRBJ1-2,.,TGCGCCAGCAGCTTGGTGGCAGGGGGTGGCTACACCTTC,CASSLVAGGGYTF
.,TRBV5-6,TRBJ1-1,.,TGTGCCAGCAGCCTAGGAGGGGTTAGGACTGAAGCTTTCTTT,CASSLGGVRTEAFF
TRBD1,TRBV27,TRBJ1-4,.,TGTGCCAGCAGTTTATTCGGGCAGGGGGCGCCTAATGAAAAACTGTTTTTT,CASSLFGQGAPNEKLFF
.,TRBV7-6,TRBJ1-1,.,TGTGCCAGCAGCCCATTAGGGGCCGCTCAGAGGACTGAAGCTTTCTTT,CASSPLGAAQRTEAFF
TRBD2,TRBV9,TRBJ2-3,.,TGTGCCAGCAGCTTCCGGGACTACACAGATACGCAGTATTTT,CASSFRDYTDTQYF
TRBD1,TRBV5-8,TRBJ1-2,.,TGTGCCAGCAGCTGGGACAGGGGAAACTATGGCTACACCTTC,CASSWDRGNYGYTF
.,TRBV7-3,TRBJ1-6,few,TGTGCCAGCAGCTCAACCGGGGAGGGAACCCTCCACTTT,CASSSTGEGTLHF
.,TRBV7-9,TRBJ1-4,.,TGTGCCAGCAGCTTAGGGTTACAGGGCCTAAATGAAAAACTGTTTTTT,CASSLGLQGLNEKLFF
.,TRBV20-1,TRBJ1-1,once,TGCAGTGCTAGAGTAGACACTGAAGCTTTCTTT,CSARVDTEAFF
.,TRBV9,TRBJ1-5,.,TGTGCCAGCAGCTCAGGTGGGGGGGGCAATCAGCCCCAGCATTTT,CASSSGGGGNQPQHF
TRBD1,TRBV28,TRBJ1-2,.,TGTGCCAGCAGTTCCCGGACAGGATTGGGCTATGGCTACACCTTC,CASSSRTGLGYGYTF
TRBD1,TRBV14,TRBJ1-5,.,TGTGCCAGCGAATCGACAGGGCCTCTTCTCAATCAGCCCCAGCATTTT,CASESTGPLLNQPQHF
TRBD1,TRBV10-2,TRBJ1-5,.,TGCGCCAGCAGTGAGTCTTTCGACAGGGGCGAAGGTCAGCCCCAGCATTTT,CASSESFDRGEGQPQHF
.,TRBV9,TRBJ2-2,.,TGTGCCAGCAGCGCCCCCCGGGACACGGGATCGAACACCGGGGAGCTGTTTTTT,CASSAPRDTGSNTGELFF
.,TRBV5-4,TRBJ2-4,.,TGTGCCAGCAGCTTGGCCGCTGGCTACGGGGCCAAAAACATTCAGTACTTC,CASSLAAGYGAKNIQYF
.,TRBV15,TRBJ2-7,.,TGTGCCACCAGCAGAGACGCTACCCTAAGCGAGCAGTACTTC,CATSRDATLSEQYF
TRBD1,TRBV30,TRBJ1-1,.,TGTGCCTGGGGCAGACAGGGATTAACTGAAGCTTTCTTT,CAWGRQGLTEAFF
.,TRBV30,TRBJ1-5,.,TGTGCCTGGAGTGTCGGAGGGGACCAGCCCCAGCATTTT,CAWSVGGDQPQHF
.,TRBV19,TRBJ2-1,.,TGTGCCAGTAGTAAGACAGATAACTCCTACAATGAGCAGTTCTTC,CASSKTDNSYNEQFF
.,TRBV7-8,TRBJ2-7,once,TGTGCCAGCAGCTTAAACAGGAACTCCTACGAGCAGTACTTC,CASSLNRNSYEQYF
.,TRBV28,TRBJ2-7,.,TGTGCCAGCAGCCATCATTTCGCGGAACTCTACGAGCAGTACTTC,CASSHHFAELYEQYF
.,TRBV10-1,TRBJ2-7,.,TGCGCCAGCAGTGAATCGGGGGTTAGCTCCTACGAGCAGTACTTC,CASSESGVSSYEQYF
.,TRBV19,TRBJ2-2,.,TGTGCCAGTAGTATCCTACCCCGGCGGAATGTAGGCACCGGGGAGCTGTTTTTT,CASSILPRRNVGTGELFF
TRBD2,TRBV7-3,TRBJ2-3,.,TGTGCCAGCAGCTTAGTCGCTAGGGAGCGGGAGAGCGGTACGCAGTATTTT,CASSLVARERESGTQYF
.,TRBV5-1,TRBJ1-6,.,TGCGCCAGCAGCTTGGAGGGAACCAGCTCACCCCTCCACTTT,CASSLEGTSSPLHF
.,TRBV6-1,TRBJ2-7,.,TGTGCCAGCAGTGAAGGAACCGGGGAGCAGTACTTC,CASSEGTGEQYF
.,TRBV6-1,TRBJ2-7,.,TGTGCCAGCAGTGAGTTAACAGTCTCCTACGAGCAGTACTTC,CASSELTVSYEQYF
TRBD1,TRBV2,TRBJ1-1,.,TGTGCCAGCAGTGATATCGACAGGGCCACTGAAGCTTTCTTT,CASSDIDRATEAFF
.,TRBV9,TRBJ2-3,.,TGTGCCAGCAGTCAGGAACGGGGCAGGGGAGGCACAGATACGCAGTATTTT,CASSQERGRGGTDTQYF
.,TRBV6-5,TRBJ1-1,once,TGTGCCAGCAGTCCCCGGGGCAGGTTGAACACTGAAGCTTTCTTT,CASSPRGRLNTEAFF
.,TRBV29-1,TRBJ1-2,.,TGCAGCGCTGCCTCGTCCAGTGACTATGGCTACACCTTC,CSAASSSDYGYTF
.,TRBV7-8,TRBJ2-1,.,TGTGCCAGCAGCCCCCTCCGAGGTGGTGAGCAGTTCTTC,CASSPLRGGEQFF
.,TRBV29-1,TRBJ2-7,.,TGCAGCGTTGTTTCCGGGGATCCTTCCTACGAGCAGTACTTC,CSVVSGDPSYEQYF
.,TRBV7-6,TRBJ2-2,.,TGTGCCAGCAGCCCAGCGGAGGGAAACACCGGGGAGCTGTTTTTT,CASSPAEGNTGELFF
.,TRBV30,TRBJ2-3,.,TGTGCCTGGAGTGGCTCAGATACGCAGTATTTT,CAWSGSDTQYF
TRBD2,TRBV4-2,TRBJ2-1,.,TGTGCCAGCAGCCAAGCGGGAGGGGGGTACAATGAGCAGTTCTTC,CASSQAGGGYNEQFF
.,TRBV6-1,TRBJ2-7,.,TGTGCCAGCAGTGAACGGCCAGCTGGGAACGAGCAGTACTTC,CASSERPAGNEQYF
.,TRBV6-5,TRBJ1-1,.,TGTGCCAGCAGACCTCAGACAGGGAACACTGAAGCTTTCTTT,CASRPQTGNTEAFF
.,TRBV27,TRBJ1-4,few,TGTGCCAGCAGTTTATGGTCGGCGGACGCTAATGAAAAACTGTTTTTT,CASSLWSADANEKLFF
.,TRBV6-9,TRBJ2-7,.,TGTGCCAGCGGCTGGGGAGGGGGCGGCTACGAGCAGTACTTC,CASGWGGGGYEQYF
.,TRBV4-1,TRBJ1-5,.,TGCGCCAGCAGCCATACAGAAAATAGCAATCAGCCCCAGCATTTT,CASSHTENSNQPQHF
TRBD1,TRBV5-6,TRBJ2-3,.,TGTGCCAGCAGCTTTCAAAATGAGGGGGCAACAGATACGCAGTATTTT,CASSFQNEGATDTQYF
.,TRBV29-1,TRBJ2-7,few,TGCAGCGTTGCCCACTCCTACGAGCAGTACTTC,CSVAHSYEQYF